This TCR beta chain was profiled in a study of blood T cells in healthy people across ages. Study results and limitations: There were more naive CD4+ cells and higher diversity in long-lived donors than in aged donors.

This clonotype appeared many times. Its cognate antigen is unknown. V gave up 1 base and J gave up 7 bases, with 14 bases separating them. There are 14 residues in the CDR3. CDR1 and CDR2 (germline): SGHRS, YFSETQ. Each donor was a healthy Caucasian individual from Russia, aged roughly 6 to 95. Each sample yielded at least 6 million isolated PBMCs. The second PCR ran 7 to 11 cycles with a sample-barcoded 5' primer and J-beta primers. Every cDNA molecule bore a tag from a template-switch adaptor containing 12 random nucleotides. Via MiXCR, TCRdb re-called the 5' RACE reads, giving one row per CDR3 protein. Among approximately 790,000 distinct CDR3 sequences listed, around 62% were seen once.

The specimen sequenced was blood. This chain uses TRBV5-1 with TRBJ2-5; possible D gene TRBD2, 5 bases. This clonotype originated in a young man in good health. Written as DNA, the CDR3 is TGCGCCAGCAGCTTGACACTAGGCGGTGGGACCCAGTACTTC. Translation gives CASSLTLGGGTQYF.